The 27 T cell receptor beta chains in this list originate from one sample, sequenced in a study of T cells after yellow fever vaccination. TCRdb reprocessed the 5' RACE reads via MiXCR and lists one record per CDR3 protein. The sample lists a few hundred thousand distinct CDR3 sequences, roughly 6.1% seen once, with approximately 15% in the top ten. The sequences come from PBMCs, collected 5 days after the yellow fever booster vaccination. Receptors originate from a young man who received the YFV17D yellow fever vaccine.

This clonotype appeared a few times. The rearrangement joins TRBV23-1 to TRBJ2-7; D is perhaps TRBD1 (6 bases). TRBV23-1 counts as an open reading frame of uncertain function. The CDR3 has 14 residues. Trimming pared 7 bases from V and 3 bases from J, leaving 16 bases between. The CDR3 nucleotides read TGCGCCAGCAATTTGAGCAGGGGTAGCTACGAGCAGTACTTC. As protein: CASNLSRGSYEQYF.

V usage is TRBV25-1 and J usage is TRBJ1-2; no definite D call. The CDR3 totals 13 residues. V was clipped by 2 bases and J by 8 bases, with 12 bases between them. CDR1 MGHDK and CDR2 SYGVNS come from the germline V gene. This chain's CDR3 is CASSEGNEEGYTF. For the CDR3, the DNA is TGTGCCAGCAGTGAAGGTAACGAGGAGGGCTACACCTTC.

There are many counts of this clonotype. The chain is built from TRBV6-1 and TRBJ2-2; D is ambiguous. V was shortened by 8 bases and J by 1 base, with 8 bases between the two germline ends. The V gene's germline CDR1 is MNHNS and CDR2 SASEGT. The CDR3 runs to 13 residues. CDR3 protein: CASGPVNTGELFF. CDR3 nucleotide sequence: TGTGCCAGCGGACCCGTGAACACCGGGGAGCTGTTTTTT.

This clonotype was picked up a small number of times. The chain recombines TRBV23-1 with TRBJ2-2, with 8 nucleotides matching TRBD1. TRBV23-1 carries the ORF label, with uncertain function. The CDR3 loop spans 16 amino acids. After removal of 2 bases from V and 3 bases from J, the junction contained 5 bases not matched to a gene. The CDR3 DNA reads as TGCGCCAGCAGTCAAGGAGGACAGGGTGACACCGGGGAGCTGTTTTTT. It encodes CASSQGGQGDTGELFF.

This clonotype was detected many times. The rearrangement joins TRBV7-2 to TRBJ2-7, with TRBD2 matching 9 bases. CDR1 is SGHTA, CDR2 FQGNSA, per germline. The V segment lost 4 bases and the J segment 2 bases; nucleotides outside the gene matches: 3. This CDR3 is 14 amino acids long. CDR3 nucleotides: TGTGCCAGCAGCTGGGCGGGAGGGCCCTACGAGCAGTACTTC. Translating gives CASSWAGGPYEQYF.

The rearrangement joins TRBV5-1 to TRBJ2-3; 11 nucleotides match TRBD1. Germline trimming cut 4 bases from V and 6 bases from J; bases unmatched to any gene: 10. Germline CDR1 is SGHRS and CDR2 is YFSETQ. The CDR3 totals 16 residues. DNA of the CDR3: TGCGCCAGCAGCCTCCTCGTGGGGACAGGGGGGGATACGCAGTATTTT. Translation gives CASSLLVGTGGDTQYF.

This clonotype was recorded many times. The CDR3 coding sequence is TGTGCCATCAGTGAGTCTGCCAGACCAAATAGCAATCAGCCCCAGCATTTT. This translates into CAISESARPNSNQPQHF. The rearrangement joins TRBV10-3 to TRBJ1-5; no firm D call. The V gene's germline CDR1 is ENHRY and CDR2 SYGVKD. Trimming left V 0 bases short and J 0 bases short, with 12 bases between. The CDR3 extends over 17 amino acids.

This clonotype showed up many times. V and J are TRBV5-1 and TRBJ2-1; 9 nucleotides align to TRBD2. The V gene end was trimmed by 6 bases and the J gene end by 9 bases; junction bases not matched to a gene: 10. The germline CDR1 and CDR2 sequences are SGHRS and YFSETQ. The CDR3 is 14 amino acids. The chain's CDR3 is CASTVSGSGSEQFF. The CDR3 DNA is TGCGCCAGCACAGTTAGCGGGAGCGGGAGTGAGCAGTTCTTC.

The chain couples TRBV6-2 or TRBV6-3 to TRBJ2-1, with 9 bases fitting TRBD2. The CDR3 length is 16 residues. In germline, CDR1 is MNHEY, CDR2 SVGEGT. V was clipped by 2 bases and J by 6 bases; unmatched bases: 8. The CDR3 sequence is CASSYGSGSWANEQFF. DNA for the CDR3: TGTGCCAGCAGTTACGGTAGCGGGAGTTGGGCCAATGAGCAGTTCTTC.

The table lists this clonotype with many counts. Written as DNA, the CDR3 is TGTGCCAGCACGGCTAGCGGGAGGGCCGGGCAGTTCTTC. It translates to CASTASGRAGQFF. The chain carries TRBV6-1 and TRBJ2-1; 12 bases line up with TRBD2. The ends lost 7 bases at V and 12 bases at J; junction bases unmatched: 7. In germline, CDR1 is MNHNS, CDR2 SASEGT. This CDR3 contains 13 residues.

CDR3 sequence (DNA): TGTGCCAGCAGTCTACGCCTACAGGCCATCACAGATACGCAGTATTTT. It encodes CASSLRLQAITDTQYF. The chain joins TRBV28 to TRBJ2-3; D may be TRBD1 (5 bases). Germline assignment: CDR1 MDHEN and CDR2 SYDVKM. The length of the CDR3 is 16 residues. The V end lost 5 bases, the J end lost 2 bases, and 17 bases lay between the germline ends.

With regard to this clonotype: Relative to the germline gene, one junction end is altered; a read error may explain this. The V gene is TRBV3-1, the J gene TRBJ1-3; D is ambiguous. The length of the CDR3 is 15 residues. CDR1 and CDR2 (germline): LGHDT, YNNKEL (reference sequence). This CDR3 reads CASTQDLGTGNTIYF. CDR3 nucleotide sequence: TGTGCCAGCACCCAAGATCTCGGGACTGGAAACACCATATATTTT.

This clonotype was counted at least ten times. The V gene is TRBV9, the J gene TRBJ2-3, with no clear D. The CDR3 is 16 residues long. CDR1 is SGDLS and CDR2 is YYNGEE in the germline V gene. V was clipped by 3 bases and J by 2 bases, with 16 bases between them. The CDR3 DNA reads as TGTGCCAGCAGCGCCCTTGGGGAAGCCCTCACAGATACGCAGTATTTT. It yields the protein CASSALGEALTDTQYF.

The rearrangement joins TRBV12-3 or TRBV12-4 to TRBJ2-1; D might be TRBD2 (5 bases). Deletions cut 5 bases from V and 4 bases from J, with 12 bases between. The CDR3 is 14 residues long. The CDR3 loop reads CASSPTEAYNEQFF. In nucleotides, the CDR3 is TGTGCCAGCAGTCCGACGGAGGCATACAATGAGCAGTTCTTC.

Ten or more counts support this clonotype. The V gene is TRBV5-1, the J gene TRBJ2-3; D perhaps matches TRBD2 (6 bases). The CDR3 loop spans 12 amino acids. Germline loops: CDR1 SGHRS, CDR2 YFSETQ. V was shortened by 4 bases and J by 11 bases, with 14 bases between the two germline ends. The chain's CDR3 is CASSRAGQWQYF. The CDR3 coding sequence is TGCGCCAGCAGCCGGGCGGGGCAGTGGCAGTATTTT.

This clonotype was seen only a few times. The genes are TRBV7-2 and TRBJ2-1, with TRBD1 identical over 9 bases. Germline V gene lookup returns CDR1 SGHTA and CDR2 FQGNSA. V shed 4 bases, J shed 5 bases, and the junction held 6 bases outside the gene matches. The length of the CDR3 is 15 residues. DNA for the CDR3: TGTGCCAGCAGCTCTGTTACAGGGGGCCACAATGAGCAGTTCTTC. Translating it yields CASSSVTGGHNEQFF. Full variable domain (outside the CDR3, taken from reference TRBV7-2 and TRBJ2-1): GAGVSQSPSNKVTEKGKDVELRCDPISGHTALYWYRQSLGQGLEFLIYFQGNSAPDKSGLPSDRFSAERTGGSVSTLTIQRTQQEDSAVYLCASSSVTGGHNEQFFGPGTRLTVL.

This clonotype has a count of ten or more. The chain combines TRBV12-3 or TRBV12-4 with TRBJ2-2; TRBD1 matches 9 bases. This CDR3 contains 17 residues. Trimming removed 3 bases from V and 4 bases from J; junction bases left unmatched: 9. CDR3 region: CASSFSGTGPSTGELFF. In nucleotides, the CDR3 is TGTGCCAGCAGTTTTTCCGGGACAGGGCCCAGCACCGGGGAGCTGTTTTTT.

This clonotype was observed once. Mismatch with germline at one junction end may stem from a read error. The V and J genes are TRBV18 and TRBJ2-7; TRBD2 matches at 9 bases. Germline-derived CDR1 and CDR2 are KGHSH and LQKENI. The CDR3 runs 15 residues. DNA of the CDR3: TGTGCCGGCTCAGTGGCGGGAGGGCCCCCCTACGAGCAGTACTTC. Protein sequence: CAGSVAGGPPYEQYF.

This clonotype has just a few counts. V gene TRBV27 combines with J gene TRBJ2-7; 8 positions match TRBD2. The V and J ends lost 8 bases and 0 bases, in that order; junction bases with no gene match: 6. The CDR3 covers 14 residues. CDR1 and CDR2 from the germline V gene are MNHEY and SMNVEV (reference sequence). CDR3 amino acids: CASRSGTGSYEQYF. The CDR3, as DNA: TGTGCCAGCCGTAGCGGGACGGGCTCCTACGAGCAGTACTTC.

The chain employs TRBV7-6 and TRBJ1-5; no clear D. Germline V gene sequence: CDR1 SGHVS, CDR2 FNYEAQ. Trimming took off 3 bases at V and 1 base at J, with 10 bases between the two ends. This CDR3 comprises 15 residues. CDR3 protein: CASSFGRTSNQPQHF. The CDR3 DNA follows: TGTGCCAGCAGCTTTGGCAGAACAAGCAATCAGCCCCAGCATTTT.

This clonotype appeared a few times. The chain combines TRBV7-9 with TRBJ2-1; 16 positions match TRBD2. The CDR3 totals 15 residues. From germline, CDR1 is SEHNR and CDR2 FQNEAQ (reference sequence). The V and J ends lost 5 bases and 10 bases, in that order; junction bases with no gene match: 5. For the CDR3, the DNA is TGTGCCAGCAGCGCCCCGGGACTAGCGGGAGGGGAGCAGTTCTTC. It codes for CASSAPGLAGGEQFF.

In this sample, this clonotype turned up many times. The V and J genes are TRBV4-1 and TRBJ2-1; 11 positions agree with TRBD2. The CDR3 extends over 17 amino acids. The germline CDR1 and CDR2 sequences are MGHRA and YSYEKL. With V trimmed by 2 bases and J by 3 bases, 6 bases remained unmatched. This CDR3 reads CASSQQLAGGGYNEQFF. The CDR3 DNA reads TGCGCCAGCAGCCAACAGCTAGCGGGAGGCGGCTACAATGAGCAGTTCTTC.

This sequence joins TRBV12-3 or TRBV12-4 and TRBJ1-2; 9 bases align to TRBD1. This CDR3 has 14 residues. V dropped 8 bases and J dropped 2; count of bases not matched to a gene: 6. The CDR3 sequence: CASRTGGPNYGYTF. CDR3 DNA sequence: TGTGCCAGCCGAACAGGGGGCCCCAACTATGGCTACACCTTC.

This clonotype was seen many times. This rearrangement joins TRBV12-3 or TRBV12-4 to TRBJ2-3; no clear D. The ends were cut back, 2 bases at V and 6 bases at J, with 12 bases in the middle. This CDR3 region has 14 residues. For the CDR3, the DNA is TGTGCCAGCAGTTTACGGTCCACCAGGGATACGCAGTATTTT. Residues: CASSLRSTRDTQYF.

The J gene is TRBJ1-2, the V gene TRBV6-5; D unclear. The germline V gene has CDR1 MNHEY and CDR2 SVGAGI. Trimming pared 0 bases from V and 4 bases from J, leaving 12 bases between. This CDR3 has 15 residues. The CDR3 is CASSYSIAVVYGYTF. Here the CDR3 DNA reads TGTGCCAGCAGTTACTCGATTGCCGTAGTCTATGGCTACACCTTC.

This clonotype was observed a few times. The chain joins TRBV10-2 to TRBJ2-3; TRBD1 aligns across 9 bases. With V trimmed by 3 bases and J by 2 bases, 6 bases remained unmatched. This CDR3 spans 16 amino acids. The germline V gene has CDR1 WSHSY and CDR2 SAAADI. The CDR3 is CASSEEGQGSTDTQYF. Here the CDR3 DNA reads TGCGCCAGCAGTGAAGAGGGACAGGGATCCACAGATACGCAGTATTTT.

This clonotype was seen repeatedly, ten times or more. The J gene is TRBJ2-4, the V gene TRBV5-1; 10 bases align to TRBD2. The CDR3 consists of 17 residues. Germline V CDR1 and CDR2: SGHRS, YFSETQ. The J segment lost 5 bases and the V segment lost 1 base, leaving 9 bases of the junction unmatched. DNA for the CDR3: TGCGCCAGCAGCTTGTTAGCGGGAGGCCCGGTCGAAAACATTCAGTACTTC. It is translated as CASSLLAGGPVENIQYF.